A selection of T cell receptor beta chains follows, all from one sample in a study of blood T cell repertoires in COVID-19. TCRdb keeps only in-frame clones here, not all; method: immunoSEQ multiplex PCR. Among some 85,000 clones listed, around 80% were seen once. The specimen was peripheral blood. The source is a woman older than 75 with active or convalescent COVID-19. Each CDR3 is given with its conserved first and last residue. The D gene is left open where the match is weak. Clone size is shown for a subset of rows, as once, few, many or a class of expanded clone.

>once|TRBJ1-1|.|TRBV5-8|15
TGTGCCAGCAGCCCTTTCGGGGGTAGGAACACTGAAGCTTTCTTT
CASSPFGGRNTEAFF
>.|TRBJ2-7|TRBD2|TRBV6-2/TRBV6-3|15
TGTGCCAGCAGTTCTCGACTAGCGGGGCTCTACGAGCAGTACTTC
CASSSRLAGLYEQYF
>.|TRBJ2-5|.|TRBV6-5|15
TGTGCCAGCAGTTACGGTAGGGGGACGCAAGAGACCCAGTACTTC
CASSYGRGTQETQYF
>.|TRBJ2-1|TRBD2|TRBV4-3|17
TGCGCCAGCAGCCAATACATAGCGGGGGGGCCCTACAATGAGCAGTTCTTC
CASSQYIAGGPYNEQFF
>.|TRBJ2-7|TRBD2|TRBV7-2|14
TGTGCCAGCAGCGCCCCGGGACTAAACTACGAGCAGTACTTC
CASSAPGLNYEQYF
>.|TRBJ1-1|.|TRBV6-6|14
TGTGCCAGCAGATCCTCGGGACAGAACACTGAAGCTTTCTTT
CASRSSGQNTEAFF
>.|TRBJ2-7|.|TRBV2|15
TGTGCCAGCAGTGGGACGAGTGATCAAGGGGTGGAGCAGTACTTC
CASSGTSDQGVEQYF
>.|TRBJ2-5|TRBD1|TRBV10-3|17
TGTGCCATCAGTGAGTCTCAAGGACAGGGGGCGCGAGAGACCCAGTACTTC
CAISESQGQGARETQYF
>once|TRBJ2-2|.|TRBV15|17
TGTGCCACCAGCAGAGATGACGCGGGTGCCTTCACCGGGGAGCTGTTTTTT
CATSRDDAGAFTGELFF
>.|TRBJ2-1|.|TRBV2|13
TGTGCCAGCAGTGAAGACAGTTACAATGAGCAGTTCTTC
CASSEDSYNEQFF
>.|TRBJ2-3|TRBD1|TRBV15|15
TGTGCCACCAGCAGGCACAGGGGGTCAGGAGATACGCAGTATTTT
CATSRHRGSGDTQYF
>.|TRBJ1-4|TRBD1|TRBV6-1|18
TGTGCCAGCAGTGTTCGAGGAGGGCAGGGGGCGAGTAATGAAAAACTGTTTTTT
CASSVRGGQGASNEKLFF
>.|TRBJ2-3|.|TRBV27|16
TGTGCCAGCAGTTTTGGCTTCCTTTCAAGCACAGATACGCAGTATTTT
CASSFGFLSSTDTQYF
>.|TRBJ1-2|.|TRBV4-2|14
TGTGCCAGCAGCCAAGATGGGGGGCGGGGGGGCTACACCTTC
CASSQDGGRGGYTF
>.|TRBJ2-3|TRBD1|TRBV6-2/TRBV6-3|15
TGTGCCAGCAGTCCCCGGGACAGGGAGGGAGATACGCAGTATTTT
CASSPRDREGDTQYF
>.|TRBJ2-5|.|TRBV7-6|14
TGTGCCAGCAGCTCTACAGGAGCCCAAGAGACCCAGTACTTC
CASSSTGAQETQYF
>.|TRBJ2-7|.|TRBV2|11
TGTGCCAGCACCCAGAACTACGAGCAGTACTTC
CASTQNYEQYF
>.|TRBJ1-5|TRBD1|TRBV6-5|16
TGTGCCAGCAGTTATTACAGGGGTTTGGGGAATCAGCCCCAGCATTTT
CASSYYRGLGNQPQHF
>.|TRBJ2-3|.|TRBV9|14
TGTGCCAGCAGCGTAGTCACGGGGGCAGATACGCAGTATTTT
CASSVVTGADTQYF
>once|TRBJ1-1|.|TRBV29-1|13
TGCAGCGCTAGGAGACGCGTGGACACTGAAGCTTTCTTT
CSARRRVDTEAFF
>.|TRBJ2-7|.|TRBV7-2|15
TGTGCCAGCAGCTTAGACGGGGGGCTCTCCTACGAGCAGTACTTC
CASSLDGGLSYEQYF
>.|TRBJ2-3|TRBD2|TRBV7-2|15
TGTGCCAGCAGCTTAGTAAGGGAGGGTGGAGATACGCAGTATTTT
CASSLVREGGDTQYF
>once|TRBJ1-2|TRBD1|TRBV6-6|13
TGTGCCAACTCTCTCGGGACAGGGGTAGGCTACACCTTC
CANSLGTGVGYTF
>.|TRBJ1-2|.|TRBV2|14
TGTGCCAGCAGTGAAGGAGCGGGAATGGATGGCTACACCTTC
CASSEGAGMDGYTF
>.|TRBJ2-3|TRBD2|TRBV6-4|15
TGTGCCAGCAGTGACGGCGGGGGGCCCGCAGATACGCAGTATTTT
CASSDGGGPADTQYF
>.|TRBJ1-2|.|TRBV11-2|11
TGTGCCAGCAGCTTTAGAGGAGGCTACACCTTC
CASSFRGGYTF
>.|TRBJ2-5|TRBD1|TRBV12-5|17
TGTGCTAGTGGCCCTATCAACGTGGGACAGGGGTTTGAGACCCAGTACTTC
CASGPINVGQGFETQYF
>.|TRBJ1-1|.|TRBV27|13
TGTGCCAGCAGTTTCAGGCCCAACACTGAAGCTTTCTTT
CASSFRPNTEAFF
>once|TRBJ2-7|TRBD1|TRBV7-2|14
TGTGCCAGCAGCTCCCATGGACAGGCCTACGAGCAGTACTTC
CASSSHGQAYEQYF
>.|TRBJ1-6|TRBD1|TRBV7-2|15
TGTGCCAGCAGCTTGGGACAGGGGTACCGGTCACCCCTCCACTTT
CASSLGQGYRSPLHF
>.|TRBJ2-3|TRBD2|TRBV7-2|15
TGTGCCAGCAGCCCGACTAGCCCACGCACAGATACGCAGTATTTT
CASSPTSPRTDTQYF
>.|TRBJ1-6|TRBD1|TRBV7-3|14
TGTGCCAGCAGCTTAATAGGGGGCAATTCACCCCTCCACTTT
CASSLIGGNSPLHF
>.|TRBJ2-1|.|TRBV21-1|19
TGTGCCAGCAGCAAAGACAGGGGGCCACCCGAGGGGTCCCACAATGAGCAGTTCTTC
CASSKDRGPPEGSHNEQFF
>.|TRBJ1-6|TRBD1|TRBV4-1|17
TGCGCCAGCAGCCGCCGCCTACAGACAGGGCTTCATTCACCCCTCCACTTT
CASSRRLQTGLHSPLHF
>.|TRBJ2-2|.|TRBV28|15
TGTGCCAGCAGTTTTTTGGCTGTGAACACCGGGGAGCTGTTTTTT
CASSFLAVNTGELFF
>once|TRBJ2-2|.|TRBV4-3|15
TGCGCCAGCAGTCGGGGACACCCGAACACCGGGGAGCTGTTTTTT
CASSRGHPNTGELFF
>few|TRBJ1-2|.|TRBV4-3|14
TGCGCCAGCAGCCAAGATCAGACTAACTATGGCTACACCTTC
CASSQDQTNYGYTF
>.|TRBJ1-1|.|TRBV4-3|16
TGCGCCAGCAGCCCCGACATGAGCAGGGCCGACACTGAAGCTTTCTTT
CASSPDMSRADTEAFF
>.|TRBJ2-7|TRBD1|TRBV28|15
TGTGCCAGCAGTTCCCTCGGACAGGTGTCCTACGAGCAGTACTTC
CASSSLGQVSYEQYF
>.|TRBJ2-2|TRBD2|TRBV11-3|17
TGTGCCAGCAGCTCTGGACTAGCGGGGGGACGCACCGGGGAGCTGTTTTTT
CASSSGLAGGRTGELFF
>.|TRBJ1-5|.|TRBV4-3|15
TGCGCCAGCAGCCAAGATTGGGACACCAATCAGCCCCAGCATTTT
CASSQDWDTNQPQHF
>once|TRBJ1-1|.|TRBV18|14
TGTGCCAGCTCTATAGCCCCGATGAACACTGAAGCTTTCTTT
CASSIAPMNTEAFF
>.|TRBJ2-1|.|TRBV4-3|18
TGCGCCAGCAGCCAAGACTATACCGGGACTTTCACGGCGTATGAGCAGTTCTTC
CASSQDYTGTFTAYEQFF
>many|TRBJ2-2|.|TRBV6-2/TRBV6-3|16
TGTGCCAGCAGTTACGGCCCTCAACTAAACACCGGGGAGCTGTTTTTT
CASSYGPQLNTGELFF
>.|TRBJ1-1|.|TRBV24-1|14
TGTGCCACCAGTGATACTAGGGGGGGCACTGAAGCTTTCTTT
CATSDTRGGTEAFF
>.|TRBJ1-2|.|TRBV25-1|14
TGTGCCAGCAGTGAATTTTTGGGCCAGGGTGGCTACACCTTC
CASSEFLGQGGYTF
>.|TRBJ1-5|TRBD1|TRBV19|14
TGTGCCAGTAGTACTGACAGGGTATGGCAGCCCCAGCATTTT
CASSTDRVWQPQHF
>.|TRBJ2-6|.|TRBV5-6|19
TGTGCCAGCAGCCCGACTGGAAATCGTGATCCATCTGGGGCCAACGTCCTGACTTTC
CASSPTGNRDPSGANVLTF
>.|TRBJ1-2|.|TRBV30|12
TGTGCCTGGATTGACTCTAACTATGGCTACACCTTC
CAWIDSNYGYTF
>.|TRBJ2-7|.|TRBV10-3|13
TGTGCCATCAGTGAGGGGGCAGACTACGAGCAGTACTTC
CAISEGADYEQYF
>.|TRBJ2-5|TRBD1|TRBV5-8|15
TGTGCCAGCAGCCCAGAACAGGGGGTTCAAGAGACCCAGTACTTC
CASSPEQGVQETQYF
>.|TRBJ1-1|.|TRBV28|13
TGTGCCAGCAGTACAGACAGGAACACTGAAGCTTTCTTT
CASSTDRNTEAFF
>.|TRBJ2-2|.|TRBV10-3|16
TGTGCCATCAGTACAGGGACATCGCAGAACACCGGGGAGCTGTTTTTT
CAISTGTSQNTGELFF